This T cell receptor (beta chain) was sequenced during a study of T-cell memory formation after mild COVID-19. The CDR3 is 15 amino acids. Between the trimmed V and J ends, which lost 5 bases and 10 bases, there was a span of 18 bases. The germline V gene encodes CDR1 MNHEY and CDR2 SMNVEV (reference sequence). TCRdb re-called the 5' RACE reads with MiXCR, one entry per CDR3 protein. Here the sample spans around 340,000 distinct CDR3 sequences, around 15% being singletons. A remark on this clonotype: Its antigen is undetermined.

General observations from the study: CD4+ bias marked clones expanding day 15 to 37, unlike balanced contracting clones.

This chain links TRBV27 with TRBJ1-6; the D gene is possibly TRBD1 (5 bases). This TCR came from a man aged 18-30 years who had mild COVID-19 (a few samples of this study predate the infection). Cell type and time point are not known. The material sequenced was PBMCs or a T cell subset sorted from them (not recorded which). CDR3 nucleotide sequence: TGTGCCAGCAGTCCTAATTGGGGCGGGTACTCACCCCTCCACTTT. It codes for CASSPNWGGYSPLHF.